This TCR beta chain was sequenced for a study of blood T cell repertoires in COVID-19 (TCRdb year 2020). Study-wide context: Samples covering the acute and convalescent phases of COVID-19 were provided by collaborators in the United States, Italy and Spain. The prospective study material was composed of cDNA or gDNA derived from T cells, B-cell-depleted T cells, or PBMCs. Deeply sampled blood TCRbeta repertoires from subjects exposed to, actively infected with, or recovered from COVID-19 were included in the dataset. The repertoires were released in a freely available public database meant as a resource for research on the immune response to SARS-CoV-2. Samples came from the ongoing ImmuneRACE study (first 160 participants) plus 1,254 subjects from 6 global collaborators. Nearly every sample came with metadata listing a de-identified subject ID, COVID-19 status, age in years and sex. HLA class I and class II types, where available, came from metadata supplied by the sample provider rather than from assay-based typing. General study outcomes and caveats: The amount of clinical and demographic metadata varied by source and participant and was provided uncurated.

V loses 1 base at its end and J loses 8 bases; junction bases beyond the gene matches: 8. The germline V gene supplies CDR1 MGHRA and CDR2 YSYEKL. Reading from cysteine to phenylalanine, the CDR3 counts 16 amino acids. Here the CDR3 DNA is all that survives: 48 bases in frame from base 1. In the prospective study, participants were roughly 18 to 95 years old, resided in about two dozen geographic areas of the United States, and were enrolled through a virtual design. To assign participants to cohorts, the prospective study relied on clinical history that participants themselves reported in a screening survey and a study questionnaire. Mobile phlebotomists in the prospective study collected whole blood, serum and a nasopharyngeal or oropharyngeal swab from every participant. Prospective study participants could optionally give additional blood draws and questionnaires over a roughly two-month period. Prospective study blood samples were shipped either frozen or at room temperature before DNA extraction.

On this clone: This receptor's antigen is unknown. It has no much larger one-base neighbor in the sample; base qualities were not kept.

TCRbeta CDR3 regions were amplified from genomic DNA using the immunoSEQ Assay, a bias-controlled multiplex PCR. Per the original workflow: Within the assay, amplification of reference gene primers was used to estimate how many nucleated cells each sample contained. To quantify the absolute abundance of each unique TCRbeta CDR3 rearrangement, sequence reads were collapsed and filtered. Productive Simpson clonality was computed per sample as the square root of Simpson's diversity index over productive rearrangements. The source is immuneACCESS, and TCRdb retained only in-frame sequences with V and J called. Part of the clones is not carried over; for the studies checked, unresolved V genes explain less than half of this, and the remainder is unexplained. Clonal size and the V and J genes are those of that table, whereas D and trimming came from the DNA. This sample lists 380,000 or so clones; 88% were detected once. The ten largest clones capture over 2% of the sample.

This receptor was obtained from a woman aged 35 to 49 with acute COVID-19. The sample was PBMCs or T cells enriched from blood (not recorded which). The chain is encoded by TRBV4-1 joined to TRBJ2-1, with TRBD1 matching 10 junction bases. The nucleotide sequence is given as TGCGCCAGCAGCCAAGCCGGACAGGGGGGGTCGTATGAGCAGTTCTTC. The translation is CASSQAGQGGSYEQFF.